These 32 T cell receptor beta chains came from one sample sequenced in a study of blood T cell repertoires in COVID-19. This table comes from immunoSEQ multiplex PCR, and its TCRdb copy is limited to in-frame clones, with some not included. The repertoire holds roughly 56,000 clones, with about 86% as singletons. Source material: peripheral blood. Every receptor here comes from a human donor in a cohort sampled during active COVID-19.

The DNA of the CDR3 is TGTGCCAGCAGAGGACAGTTGTGGGATACGCAGTATTTT. It translates to CASRGQLWDTQYF. The genes are TRBV27 and TRBJ2-3; a weak D match, TRBD1 (6 bases). V shed 6 bases and J shed 6 bases, with 13 bases lying between them. The CDR3 runs to 13 residues. The germline V gene has CDR1 MNHEY and CDR2 SMNVEV (reference sequence).

The J gene is TRBJ2-3, the V gene TRBV6-4, with D possibly matching TRBD2 (5 bases). The germline CDR1 and CDR2 sequences are MRHNA and SNTAGT. This CDR3 has 16 residues. The ends were cut back, 2 bases at V and 0 bases at J, with 12 bases in the middle. Written as DNA, the CDR3 is TGTGCCAGCAGTGACGTCTTTGGCGGGAGCACAGATACGCAGTATTTT. Residues: CASSDVFGGSTDTQYF.

The V gene is TRBV19, the J gene TRBJ2-7; D possibly corresponds to TRBD1 (6 bases). Germline CDR1 is LNHDA and CDR2 is SQIVND (reference sequence). Trimming cost V 4 bases and J 2 bases, with 15 bases left between them. The CDR3 is made up of 15 amino acids. The CDR3 coding sequence is TGTGCCAGTAGTACAGGGGACCTTCGGGCCTACGAGCAGTACTTC. Protein product: CASSTGDLRAYEQYF.

V and J are TRBV29-1 and TRBJ1-5; possible D gene TRBD1, 5 bases. V was shortened by 4 bases and J by 7 bases, with 17 bases between the two germline ends. Looked up from germline, CDR1 is SQVTM and CDR2 is ANQGSEA. This CDR3 comprises 14 residues. The CDR3 nucleotides are TGCAGCGTTGGAGACGGACAAGGTAGCCAGCCCCAGCATTTT. Amino acid sequence: CSVGDGQGSQPQHF.

A single count supports this clone. The chain carries TRBV14 and TRBJ1-2; unclear D gene. CDR1 is SGHDN and CDR2 is FVKESK in the germline V gene. V gave up 0 bases and J gave up 6 bases, with 17 bases separating them. There are 16 residues in the CDR3. The CDR3 is CASSQETLRGVHGYTF. CDR3 nucleotide sequence: TGTGCCAGCAGCCAAGAAACCCTTCGTGGAGTACATGGCTACACCTTC. The full variable domain, its missing parts supplied by reference TRBV14 and TRBJ1-2, is EAGVTQFPSHSVIEKGQTVTLRCDPISGHDNLYWYRRVMGKEIKFLLHFVKESKQDESGMPNNRFLAERTGGTYSTLKVQPAELEDSGVYFCASSQETLRGVHGYTFGSGTRLTVV.

The rearrangement joins TRBV19 to TRBJ1-5, with D hard to call. Germline V gene sequence: CDR1 LNHDA, CDR2 SQIVND (reference sequence). Trimming took 8 bases from V and 0 from J, leaving 17 bases between them. The CDR3 is 16 residues long. CDR3 loop: CASRRRTTYSNQPQHF. The CDR3 bases are TGTGCCAGTCGACGGCGGACTACCTATAGCAATCAGCCCCAGCATTTT.

CDR3 sequence (DNA): TGTGCCAGCAGTTTGGGAGGGTTTACCGAGACCCAGTACTTC. Its translation is CASSLGGFTETQYF. The chain links TRBV28 to TRBJ2-5; 7 bases match TRBD2. The junction had 6 bases not matched to a gene; V was cut back by 3 bases and J by 5 bases. CDR3 size: 14 residues. From germline, CDR1 is MDHEN and CDR2 SYDVKM.

The chain is built from TRBV12-3 or TRBV12-4 and TRBJ1-1; possibly TRBD1 for D (6 bases). This CDR3 is 13 amino acids long. V was pared by 4 bases and J by 1 base, with 7 bases between. The CDR3 here is CASSWTANTEAFF. In nucleotides, the CDR3 is TGTGCCAGCAGTTGGACAGCGAACACTGAAGCTTTCTTT.

This clone came up many times. The chain joins TRBV11-3 to TRBJ2-6, with 8 nucleotides matching TRBD1. J gave up 0 bases and V 1 base, and 5 bases lay outside the gene matches. The CDR3 is 18 residues long. Germline CDR1 SGHNT, CDR2 YENEEA. CDR3 in DNA: TGTGCCAGCAGCTTAGTCAGGGGGCTAAGCTCTGGGGCCAACGTCCTGACTTTC. This encodes CASSLVRGLSSGANVLTF. The entire variable domain, with the rest obtained from reference TRBV11-3 and TRBJ2-6, is as follows: EAGVVQSPRYKIIEKKQPVAFWCNPISGHNTLYWYLQNLGQGPELLIRYENEEAVDDSQLPKDRFSAERLKGVDSTLKIQPAELGDSAVYLCASSLVRGLSSGANVLTFGAGSRLTVL.

The V call is TRBV7-8, the J call TRBJ1-6, with D perhaps TRBD1 (6 bases). From germline, CDR1 is SGHVS and CDR2 FQNEAQ. The CDR3 covers 15 residues. The ends were cut back, 3 bases at V and 0 bases at J, with 6 bases in the middle. The CDR3 coding sequence is TGTGCCAGCAGCTTGGACAGCTCCTATAATTCACCCCTCCACTTT. This codes for CASSLDSSYNSPLHF.

The rearrangement joins TRBV3-1 (or the pseudogene TRBV3-2) to TRBJ2-2; 7 nucleotides agree with TRBD1. CDR3 length: 15 amino acids. Germline V gene lookup returns CDR1 LGHDT and CDR2 YNNKEL (reference sequence). V lost 3 bases and J lost 1; bases outside the gene matches: 2. The CDR3 nucleotides read TGTGCCAGCAGCCATTGGGACAGGAACACCGGGGAGCTGTTTTTT. The encoded protein is CASSHWDRNTGELFF.

The chain links TRBV3-1 (or the pseudogene TRBV3-2) to TRBJ1-1; the D is unclear. CDR1 and CDR2 from the germline V gene are LGHDT and YNNKEL (reference sequence). Trimming shortened V by 7 bases and J by 1 base, and 13 bases separated the two germline ends. The CDR3 has 14 residues. The CDR3 region is CASTNDRGNTEAFF. In DNA, the CDR3 is TGTGCCAGCACCAACGATCGGGGGAACACTGAAGCTTTCTTT.

The CDR3 sequence is CASADRGEQFF. In DNA form, the CDR3 reads TGCGCCAGCGCCGACAGGGGGGAGCAGTTCTTC. The chain joins TRBV10-2 to TRBJ2-1, with TRBD1 matching 9 bases. The CDR3 contains 11 residues. V shed 8 bases, J shed 10 bases, and the junction held 3 bases outside the gene matches. The V gene's germline CDR1 is WSHSY and CDR2 SAAADI.

Here the CDR3 reads CANRASTDTQYF. The CDR3 DNA follows: TGTGCCAACAGGGCTAGCACAGATACGCAGTATTTT. The rearrangement links TRBV27 to TRBJ2-3, with D maybe TRBD1 (6 bases). The CDR3 loop spans 12 amino acids. V dropped 10 bases and J dropped 0 bases, with 8 bases sitting between them. The V gene's germline CDR1 is MNHEY and CDR2 SMNVEV (reference sequence).

This clone was detected a few times. The V gene is TRBV2, the J gene TRBJ1-2; D is perhaps TRBD1 (6 bases). The CDR3 has 16 amino acids. Trimming shortened V by 6 bases and J by 3 bases, and 20 bases separated the two germline ends. CDR1 and CDR2 (germline): SNHLY, FYNNEI. CDR3 protein: CASRTAQGDRHYGYTF. In DNA form, the CDR3 reads TGTGCCAGCAGGACCGCCCAGGGTGACAGGCACTATGGCTACACCTTC.

The CDR3 reads CASSQGSGSIDEQFF. CDR3 nucleotide sequence: TGTGCCAGCAGCCAAGGTAGCGGGAGTATAGATGAGCAGTTCTTC. V and J are TRBV4-2 and TRBJ2-1; 9 bases line up with TRBD2. Losses at the gene ends were 1 base for V and 8 bases for J; bases not matched to a gene: 6. This CDR3 is built from 15 residues. The V gene's germline CDR1 is LGHNA and CDR2 YNFKEQ.

The rearrangement joins TRBV10-1 to TRBJ1-1; TRBD1 is a possible D gene (6 bases). The CDR3 runs to 14 residues. V was clipped by 3 bases and J by 1 base, with 9 bases between them. Germline assignment: CDR1 WNHNN and CDR2 SYGVQD (reference sequence). The CDR3 here is CASSEGTRNTEAFF. The CDR3 DNA follows: TGCGCCAGCAGTGAAGGGACACGGAACACTGAAGCTTTCTTT.

The chain links TRBV9 to TRBJ1-6, with no clear D. The length of the CDR3 is 13 residues. Germline V lookup: CDR1 SGDLS, CDR2 YYNGEE. The V end was cut by 2 bases, the J end by 6 bases, with 6 bases between. CDR3 bases: TGTGCCAGCAGCGTTTCCCTTAATTCACCCCTCCACTTT. It translates to CASSVSLNSPLHF.

This chain links TRBV7-8 with TRBJ1-5, with D unresolved. The CDR3 totals 15 residues. CDR1 is SGHVS and CDR2 is FQNEAQ in the germline V gene. V lost 5 bases and J lost 1, with 12 bases in between. CDR3 DNA: TGTGCCAGCAGCCCCCGGTTGAGGAGCAATCAGCCCCAGCATTTT. Amino acid sequence: CASSPRLRSNQPQHF.

The chain couples TRBV27 to TRBJ2-7; D gene uncertain. The CDR3 sequence is 16 residues long. Germline loops: CDR1 MNHEY, CDR2 SMNVEV (reference sequence). Trimming shortened V by 1 base and J by 3 bases, and 16 bases separated the two germline ends. The CDR3 coding sequence is TGTGCCAGCAGTTTATTACCCAGGCTGCAAGTCTACGAGCAGTACTTC. Translation: CASSLLPRLQVYEQYF.

The chain has TRBV12-3 or TRBV12-4 and TRBJ1-2; a weak D match, TRBD1 (6 bases). V was trimmed by 5 bases and J by 3 bases, leaving 10 bases between them. This CDR3 contains 13 residues. The CDR3 DNA is TGTGCCAGCAGTAAGGACAGAGACTATGGCTACACCTTC. It translates to CASSKDRDYGYTF.

V is TRBV19 and J is TRBJ1-5; TRBD1 is a possible D gene (5 bases). V was cut by 4 bases and J by 1 base, with 17 bases left in between. The germline gives CDR1 LNHDA, CDR2 SQIVND (reference sequence). The length of the CDR3 is 17 residues. CDR3 in amino acids: CASSRVGQGGSNQPQHF. For the CDR3, the DNA is TGTGCCAGTAGTAGGGTAGGGCAGGGAGGGAGCAATCAGCCCCAGCATTTT. The complete variable domain, with remaining parts taken from reference TRBV19 and TRBJ1-5, reads DGGITQSPKYLFRKEGQNVTLSCEQNLNHDAMYWYRQDPGQGLRLIYYSQIVNDFQKGDIAEGYSVSREKKESFPLTVTSAQKNPTAFYLCASSRVGQGGSNQPQHFGDGTRLSIL.

The chain combines TRBV19 with TRBJ2-4, with D possibly matching TRBD1 (5 bases). V gave up 7 bases and J gave up 6 bases, with 7 bases separating them. Germline CDR1 LNHDA, CDR2 SQIVND (reference sequence). This CDR3 comprises 11 residues. CDR3 nucleotide sequence: TGTGCCAGTAACCAGGGAAACATTCAGTACTTC. Translation gives CASNQGNIQYF.

The rearrangement links TRBV15 to TRBJ2-1, with 7 bases fitting TRBD2. This CDR3 spans 17 amino acids. Germline V lookup: CDR1 LNHNV, CDR2 YYDKDF (reference sequence). Trimming took 3 bases from V and 0 from J; bases not matched to a gene: 8. The CDR3 here is CATSREGGSSSYNEQFF. In nucleotides, the CDR3 is TGTGCCACCAGCAGGGAGGGAGGGTCGAGCTCCTACAATGAGCAGTTCTTC.

J is TRBJ2-7 and V is TRBV6-5; D gene unclear. Between the trimmed V and J ends, which lost 7 bases and 0 bases, there was a span of 4 bases. This CDR3 region has 11 residues. Per the germline V gene, CDR1 is MNHEY and CDR2 is SVGAGI. The CDR3 protein is CASTISYEQYF. CDR3 nucleotides: TGTGCCAGCACTATCTCCTACGAGCAGTACTTC.

This chain joins TRBV24-1 and TRBJ1-2, with D possibly being TRBD1 (5 bases). This CDR3 spans 14 amino acids. Trimming removed 3 bases from V and 8 bases from J, with 15 bases in between. Germline V CDR1 and CDR2: KGHDR, SFDVKD. The CDR3 coding sequence is TGTGCCACCAGTGATCCAGGGAGGGGTTTCGGCTACACCTTC. Protein sequence: CATSDPGRGFGYTF.

The genes are TRBV4-2 and TRBJ1-4, with D possibly TRBD1 on 5 matching bases. CDR1 is LGHNA, CDR2 YNFKEQ, per germline. Trimming shortened V by 0 bases and J by 7 bases, and 12 bases separated the two germline ends. The CDR3 spans 15 residues. The CDR3 loop reads CASSQESGRTEKLFF. CDR3 nucleotides: TGTGCCAGCAGCCAAGAGTCAGGGAGGACTGAAAAACTGTTTTTT.

This chain uses TRBV7-2 with TRBJ1-5, with D perhaps TRBD1 (5 bases). V lost 4 bases and J lost 5, with 24 bases in between. The germline V gene encodes CDR1 SGHTA and CDR2 FQGNSA. The CDR3 has 18 amino acids. The CDR3 is CASSSQPVKVGEDQPQHF. The CDR3 nucleotides read TGTGCCAGCAGCTCCCAGCCCGTTAAGGTGGGGGAGGATCAGCCCCAGCATTTT.

This sequence joins TRBV28 and TRBJ2-5; D call uncertain. The CDR3 is 14 amino acids. Germline assignment: CDR1 MDHEN and CDR2 SYDVKM. Deletions cut 6 bases from V and 5 bases from J, with 16 bases between. This CDR3 reads CASSPVPPRETQYF. The DNA for the CDR3 is TGTGCCAGCAGCCCCGTTCCACCGCGTGAGACCCAGTACTTC. The variable domain in full, with the rest retrieved from reference TRBV28 and TRBJ2-5, is DVKVTQSSRYLVKRTGEKVFLECVQDMDHENMFWYRQDPGLGLRLIYFSYDVKMKEKGDIPEGYSVSREKKERFSLILESASTNQTSMYLCASSPVPPRETQYFGPGTRLLVL.

This clone was detected once. CDR3 loop: CASSLAGTGGYEQYF. Written as DNA, the CDR3 is TGTGCCAGCAGCTTGGCGGGGACAGGTGGCTACGAGCAGTACTTC. The chain recombines TRBV7-9 with TRBJ2-7; 8 positions match TRBD1. The CDR3 consists of 15 residues. Germline V lookup: CDR1 SEHNR, CDR2 FQNEAQ (reference sequence). V shed 3 bases, J shed 3 bases, and the junction held 7 bases outside the gene matches.

The chain carries TRBV7-9 and TRBJ2-5; tentative D call: TRBD2 (5 bases). The CDR3 is made up of 15 amino acids. Germline CDR1 reads SEHNR; CDR2 reads FQNEAQ (reference sequence). V was trimmed by 1 base and J by 4 bases, leaving 13 bases between them. This CDR3 is CASSLVVGARETQYF. The DNA for the CDR3 is TGTGCCAGCAGCTTAGTAGTGGGAGCACGAGAGACCCAGTACTTC.

The chain is built from TRBV19 and TRBJ2-7, with 8 bases identical to TRBD1. J was trimmed by 1 base and V by 5 bases; bases with no gene match: 7. Germline V gene lookup returns CDR1 LNHDA and CDR2 SQIVND (reference sequence). The CDR3 loop spans 15 amino acids. The CDR3 DNA reads as TGTGCCAGTAGTCCCGACAGGGGACCTTCCTACGAGCAGTACTTC. It codes for CASSPDRGPSYEQYF.